This TCR beta chain was documented in a study of blood T cell repertoires in COVID-19. Looking at the study overall: T cells, B-cell-depleted T cells, or PBMCs supplied cDNA or gDNA.

Data came from immunoSEQ multiplex PCR; TCRdb stores just in-frame clones and leaves some out. The data show about 100,000 clones, roughly 92% seen once. There are 12 residues in the CDR3. V lost 7 bases and J lost 4, with 7 bases in between. The germline gives CDR1 MNHEY, CDR2 SVGAGI. The chain uses TRBV6-5 and TRBJ2-2; no clear D gene. Input material: peripheral blood. The clonotype comes from a man in his 70s with acute or convalescent COVID-19. Here the CDR3 DNA reads TGTGCCAGCAAGAACAGCACCGGGGAGCTGTTTTTT. Its protein is CASKNSTGELFF.